Following are 21 T cell receptor beta chains from one sample sequenced in a study of response to subunit inactivated influenza vaccine. TCRdb redid the calling of the RT-PCR reads with MiXCR, one entry per CDR3 protein. The table includes 450,000 to 550,000 distinct CDR3 sequences, 25% detected once. Sequenced here: CD4+ T cells sorted from PBMCs, sampled roughly 5 days after vaccination. These receptors all stem from a man in his fifties who received an inactivated influenza vaccine.

About this clonotype itself: At one boundary the junction diverges from the germline segment, which might be a read error. J is TRBJ2-5 and V is TRBV5-1; perhaps TRBD1 as D (6 bases). This CDR3 has 15 residues. CDR1 is SGHRS and CDR2 is YFSETQ in the germline V gene. For the CDR3, the DNA is TGCGCCAGCAGCAGTGGACAGTTGGGCTTGGAGACCCATTACTTC. It is translated as CASSSGQLGLETHYF.

This clonotype was observed a handful of times. The chain links TRBV7-2 to TRBJ2-1, with 8 bases aligning to TRBD2. The V gene's germline CDR1 is SGHTA and CDR2 FQGNSA. V gave up 5 bases and J gave up 6 bases; unmatched junction bases: 9. This CDR3 contains 15 residues. CDR3 coding DNA: TGTGCCAGCAGCCTGCGGGGGGCGATGAGCAATGAGCAGTTCTTC. It translates to CASSLRGAMSNEQFF.

This clonotype was counted a few times. The rearrangement links TRBV29-1 to TRBJ2-2; TRBD2 matches at 9 bases. Germline V lookup: CDR1 SQVTM, CDR2 ANQGSEA. The CDR3 loop spans 15 amino acids. The J segment lost 3 bases and the V segment lost 1 base, leaving 3 bases of the junction unmatched. CDR3 residues: CSVEGAGGHTGELFF. CDR3 in DNA: TGCAGCGTTGAAGGGGCGGGAGGGCACACCGGGGAGCTGTTTTTT.

The genes are TRBV5-1 and TRBJ2-1, with 15 bases aligning to TRBD2. The V segment lost 0 bases and the J segment 4 bases; nucleotides outside the gene matches: 2. This CDR3 has 17 amino acids. CDR1 is SGHRS, CDR2 YFSETQ, per germline. The CDR3 DNA is TGCGCCAGCAGCTTGGGAGGGACTAGCGGGGGGTACAATGAGCAGTTCTTC. Translated: CASSLGGTSGGYNEQFF.

This chain joins TRBV5-6 and TRBJ1-3, with D perhaps matching TRBD1 (5 bases). Trimming took 5 bases from V and 4 from J, leaving 16 bases between them. Germline V gene sequence: CDR1 SGHDT, CDR2 YYEEEE. This CDR3 has 15 amino acids. For the CDR3, the DNA is TGTGCCAGCAGTAATTTCGGGGGATCAGGAAACACCATATATTTT. This translates into CASSNFGGSGNTIYF.

This chain connects TRBV5-1 to TRBJ2-5; unclear D gene. V was clipped by 0 bases and J by 2 bases, with 8 bases between them. The CDR3 covers 14 residues. The V gene's germline CDR1 is SGHRS and CDR2 YFSETQ. CDR3 in DNA: TGCGCCAGCAGCTTGGAGGATTATCAAGAGACCCAGTACTTC. Translation: CASSLEDYQETQYF.

The V gene is TRBV3-1, the J gene TRBJ2-1, with D perhaps assigned TRBD1 or TRBD2 (5 bases each). V dropped 4 bases and J dropped 0 bases, with 10 bases sitting between them. Germline loops: CDR1 LGHDT, CDR2 YNNKEL (reference sequence). This CDR3 has 15 amino acids. The chain's CDR3 is CASSLGPGSYNEQFF. CDR3 DNA: TGTGCCAGCAGCCTGGGACCGGGCTCCTACAATGAGCAGTTCTTC.

The chain couples TRBV5-8 to TRBJ2-7; TRBD1 matches 7 bases. J gave up 1 base and V 9 bases, and 4 bases lay outside the gene matches. Germline values: CDR1 SGHTS, CDR2 YDEGEE. The CDR3 is 12 amino acids. CDR3 sequence (DNA): TGTGCCACCGGACAGGTTTCCTACGAGCAGTACTTC. Translating it yields CATGQVSYEQYF.

This clonotype has a handful of counts. The rearrangement links TRBV18 to TRBJ2-7; D perhaps matches TRBD1 (5 bases). From germline, CDR1 is KGHSH and CDR2 LQKENI. This CDR3 spans 14 amino acids. Deletions cut 2 bases from V and 5 bases from J, with 13 bases between. The CDR3 nucleotides read TGTGCCAGCTCACCATGGGCAGGGCAGGACGAGCAGTACTTC. It specifies CASSPWAGQDEQYF.

This clonotype was seen a few times. The chain joins TRBV11-2 to TRBJ2-1; D perhaps matches TRBD2 (5 bases). The CDR3 is made up of 12 amino acids. Germline values: CDR1 SGHAT, CDR2 FQNNGV. Deletions cut 5 bases from V and 15 bases from J, with 17 bases between. CDR3 region: CASSDGIRRAFF. The DNA of the CDR3 is TGTGCCAGCAGCGACGGGATTCGACGCGCGTTCTTC. The whole variable domain, remainder taken from reference TRBV11-2 and TRBJ2-1, is EAGVAQSPRYKIIEKRQSVAFWCNPISGHATLYWYQQILGQGPKLLIQFQNNGVVDDSQLPKDRFSAERLKGVDSTLKIQPAKLEDSAVYLCASSDGIRRAFFGPGTRLTVL.

This clonotype turned up a few times. The genes are TRBV7-2 and TRBJ2-1; D is unclear. The CDR3 is 14 amino acids. The V gene lost 1 base and the J gene lost 6 bases, with 10 bases spanning the gap. CDR1 and CDR2 (germline): SGHTA, FQGNSA. CDR3 in amino acids: CASSLDPGANEQFF. CDR3 DNA: TGTGCCAGCAGCTTAGACCCAGGAGCCAATGAGCAGTTCTTC.

Turning to this clonotype: A much more abundant neighbour one base away suggests this may be a read error. The chain links TRBV10-3 to TRBJ2-7; 8 bases map to TRBD1. The germline V gene encodes CDR1 ENHRY and CDR2 SYGVKD. The V gene end was trimmed by 6 bases and the J gene end by 6 bases; junction bases not matched to a gene: 4. The CDR3 extends over 12 amino acids. DNA of the CDR3: TGTGCCATCAGCCGACAGGGGCTCGAGCAGTACTTC. It specifies CAISRQGLEQYF.

This clonotype was recorded at least ten times. The chain couples TRBV20-1 to TRBJ2-4, with 7 bases that match TRBD2. J gave up 7 bases and V 7 bases, and 7 bases lay outside the gene matches. The CDR3 sequence is 12 residues long. Germline CDR1 reads DFQATT; CDR2 reads SNEGSKA (reference sequence). DNA of the CDR3: TGCAGTGTGGAACCGCGGGGGAACATTCAGTACTTC. This encodes CSVEPRGNIQYF.

V and J are TRBV6-2 or TRBV6-3 and TRBJ2-5; tentative D call: TRBD1 (6 bases). This CDR3 region has 15 residues. V lost 0 bases and J lost 4, with 12 bases in between. Looked up from germline, CDR1 is MNHEY and CDR2 is SVGEGT. CDR3 amino acids: CASSYSSGDRETQYF. Here the CDR3 DNA reads TGTGCCAGCAGTTACTCCTCAGGGGATCGAGAGACCCAGTACTTC.

A few counts support this clonotype. This chain uses TRBV7-2 with TRBJ1-4; 7 nucleotides align to TRBD1. CDR1 is SGHTA and CDR2 is FQGNSA in the germline V gene. J gave up 4 bases and V 5 bases, and 4 bases lay outside the gene matches. There are 14 residues in the CDR3. The CDR3 is CASSKGGFNEKLFF. In nucleotides, the CDR3 is TGTGCCAGCAGCAAAGGGGGCTTTAATGAAAAACTGTTTTTT.

The chain combines TRBV12-3 or TRBV12-4 with TRBJ1-2; D perhaps matches TRBD1 (5 bases). This CDR3 is 13 amino acids long. Trimming pared 4 bases from V and 8 bases from J, leaving 14 bases between. DNA for the CDR3: TGTGCCAGCAGTTGGGGACGCTCGCGGGGCTACACCTTC. This translates into CASSWGRSRGYTF.

The V call is TRBV4-1, the J call TRBJ1-2; D is unresolved. V lost 0 bases and J lost 3, with 14 bases in between. Germline lookup yields CDR1 MGHRA and CDR2 YSYEKL. The CDR3 has 16 amino acids. CDR3 residues: CASSQEPLRRDYGYTF. Written as DNA, the CDR3 is TGCGCCAGCAGCCAAGAACCTTTACGTCGCGACTATGGCTACACCTTC.

This clonotype was counted a few times. The V gene is TRBV20-1, the J gene TRBJ2-7; a possible D gene is TRBD2 (7 bases). The CDR3 runs 17 residues. Germline CDR1 reads DFQATT; CDR2 reads SNEGSKA (reference sequence). V was trimmed by 0 bases and J by 5 bases, leaving 23 bases between them. This chain's CDR3 is CSARDLGGGRFIDEQYF. CDR3 DNA: TGCAGTGCTAGAGATCTAGGGGGAGGGCGTTTCATCGACGAGCAGTACTTC.

This clonotype has just a few counts. V gene TRBV12-3 or TRBV12-4 combines with J gene TRBJ2-1; 9 bases align to TRBD1. V was clipped by 6 bases and J by 4 bases; unmatched bases: 7. This CDR3 contains 15 residues. CDR3 in DNA: TGTGCCAGCAGGGAGACAGGGGGGGTATACAATGAGCAGTTCTTC. Its protein product is CASRETGGVYNEQFF.

The CDR3 sequence is CASSLAHRAREQYF. CDR3 nucleotides: TGTGCCAGCAGCTTAGCCCACAGGGCCCGGGAGCAGTACTTC. The chain recombines TRBV7-9 with TRBJ2-7, with D tentatively TRBD1 (6 bases). V dropped 0 bases and J dropped 7 bases, with 13 bases sitting between them. The CDR3 consists of 14 residues. CDR1 and CDR2 (germline): SEHNR, FQNEAQ (reference sequence).

The table lists this clonotype with a few counts. The genes are TRBV28 and TRBJ1-1; perhaps TRBD1 as D (6 bases). Trimming removed 5 bases at V and 4 bases at J, with 20 bases between. The CDR3 has 16 amino acids. The germline V gene encodes CDR1 MDHEN and CDR2 SYDVKM. CDR3 residues: CASSPGGRGSTTEAFF. CDR3 sequence (DNA): TGTGCCAGCAGTCCGGGGGGCCGGGGGTCGACCACTGAAGCTTTCTTT.